One TCR beta chain is described in this entry. Its antigen is as yet unknown. The entry originates in a study of a mutant IDH1 vaccine in newly diagnosed glioma. Study-wide context: Former treatment meant radiotherapy, temozolomide, or both; the majority had gotten both.

CDR1 is MNHNS and CDR2 is SASEGT in the germline V gene. The CDR3 contains 14 residues. V dropped 3 bases and J dropped 0; count of bases not matched to a gene: 0. Data came from immunoSEQ multiplex PCR; TCRdb stores just in-frame clones and leaves some out. In the table there are 68,000 or so clones, approximately 79% of which are singletons. As for time point: baseline, week 1 (first vaccination visit). Sample treatment: pre-vaccination baseline after standard-of-care therapy. The study enrolled donors with new WHO grade 3 or 4 IDH1-mutant, ATRX-lost astrocytomas. Overall study results and limits: Pseudoprogression showed no apparent link to changes in top peripheral T cell clonotypes.

V and J are TRBV6-1 and TRBJ1-1; 8 bases are shared with TRBD1. The receptor was isolated from a man aged 45-65 years with glioma. The specimen was PBMCs, collected from a glioma patient treated with radiotherapy, temozolomide or both. In DNA, the CDR3 is TGTGCCAGCAGTGACAGGGGGCTGAACACTGAAGCTTTCTTT. Residues: CASSDRGLNTEAFF.